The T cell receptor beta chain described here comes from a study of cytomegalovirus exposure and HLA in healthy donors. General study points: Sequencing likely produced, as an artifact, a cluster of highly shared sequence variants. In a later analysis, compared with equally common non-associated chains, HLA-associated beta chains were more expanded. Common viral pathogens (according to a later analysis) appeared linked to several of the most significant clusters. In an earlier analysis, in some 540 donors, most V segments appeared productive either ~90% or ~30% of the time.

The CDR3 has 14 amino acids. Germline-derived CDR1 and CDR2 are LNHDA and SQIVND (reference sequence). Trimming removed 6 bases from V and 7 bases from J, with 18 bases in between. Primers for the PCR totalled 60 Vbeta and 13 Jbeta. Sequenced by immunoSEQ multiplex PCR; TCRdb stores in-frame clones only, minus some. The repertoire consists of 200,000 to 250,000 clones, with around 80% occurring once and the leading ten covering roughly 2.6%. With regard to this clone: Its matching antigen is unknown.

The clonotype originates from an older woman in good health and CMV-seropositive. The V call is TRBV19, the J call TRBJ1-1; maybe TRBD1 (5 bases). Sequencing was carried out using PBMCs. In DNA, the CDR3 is TGTGCCAGTAGGGATCCAGGGTTGATGAGTGAAGCTTTCTTT. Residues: CASRDPGLMSEAFF.